This T cell receptor beta chain emerged from a study of CXCR3-negative and CXCR3-positive naive CD8 T cells. UMI-tagged TRB cDNA libraries were built via 5' RACE. TCRdb re-analyzed the 5' RACE reads; it lists each CDR3 protein once, without DNA. The sample shows around 81,000 distinct CDR3 sequences, and roughly 1.5% sits with its ten largest clones. Notes on the study in general: Surface CD5 looked about the same in the naive subsets, so the authors worked out TCR strength from TRB CDR3 properties. CXCR3-expressing naive cells carried TRB CDR3s more hydrophobic than those of CXCR3-negative naive cells. Naive CXCR3-negative and CXCR3-positive cells had similar TRBV-TRBJ usage; memory differed.

Details on this clonotype: No antigen is known for it.

The CDR3 has 15 residues. The V gene is TRBV12-3 or TRBV12-4, the J gene TRBJ1-5; TCRdb gives TRBD1 as the D gene, but with no DNA this cannot be confirmed. The receptor's source is a human donor in good health. Some clones in this sample may be carry-over from other donors' samples. Source material: naive CXCR3- CD8+ T cells from blood. Noted subset: CD45RO-CCR7+CD27+CD95- naive CD8+ T cells lacking CXCR3 (TNR3-). The CDR3 loop is CASSFGGLGNQPQHF.